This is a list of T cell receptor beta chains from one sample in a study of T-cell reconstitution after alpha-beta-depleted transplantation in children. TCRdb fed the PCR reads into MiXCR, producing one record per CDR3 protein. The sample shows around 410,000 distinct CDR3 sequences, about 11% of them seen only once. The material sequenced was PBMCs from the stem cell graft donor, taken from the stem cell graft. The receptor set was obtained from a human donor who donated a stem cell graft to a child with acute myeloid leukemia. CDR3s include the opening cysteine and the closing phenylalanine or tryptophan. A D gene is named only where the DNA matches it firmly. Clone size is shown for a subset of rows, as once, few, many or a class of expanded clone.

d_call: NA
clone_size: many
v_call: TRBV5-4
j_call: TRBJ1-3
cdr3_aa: CASSLLGRDTIYF
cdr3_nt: TGTGCCAGCAGCTTGTTAGGCCGGGACACCATATATTTT

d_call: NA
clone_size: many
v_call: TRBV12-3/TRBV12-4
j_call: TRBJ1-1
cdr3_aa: CASSLHPRQNTEAFF
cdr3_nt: TGTGCCAGCAGTTTACACCCTCGCCAGAACACTGAAGCTTTCTTT

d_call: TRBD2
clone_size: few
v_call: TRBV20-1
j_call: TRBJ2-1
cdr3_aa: CSASLAGAYSYNEQFF
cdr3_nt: TGCAGTGCTAGCCTAGCGGGGGCTTACTCCTACAATGAGCAGTTCTTC

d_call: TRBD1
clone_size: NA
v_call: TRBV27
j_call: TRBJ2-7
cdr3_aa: CASRRTGGYEQYF
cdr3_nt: TGTGCCAGCAGGCGGACAGGGGGGTACGAGCAGTACTTC

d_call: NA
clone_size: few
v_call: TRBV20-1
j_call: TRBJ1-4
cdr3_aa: CSARSRQATNEKLFF
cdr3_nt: TGCAGTGCTAGAAGTCGGCAAGCAACTAATGAAAAACTGTTTTTT

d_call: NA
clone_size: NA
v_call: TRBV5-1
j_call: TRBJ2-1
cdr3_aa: CASSLGAEGQFF
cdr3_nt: TGCGCCAGCAGCTTGGGGGCGGAGGGGCAGTTCTTC

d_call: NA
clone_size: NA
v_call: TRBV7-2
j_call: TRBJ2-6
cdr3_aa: CASSLVAASGANVLTF
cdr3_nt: TGTGCCAGCAGCTTAGTTGCAGCCTCTGGGGCCAACGTCCTGACTTTC

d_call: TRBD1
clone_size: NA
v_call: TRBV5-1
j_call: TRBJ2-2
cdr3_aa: CASSLTGAPGELFF
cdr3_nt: TGCGCCAGCAGCTTGACAGGGGCCCCCGGGGAGCTGTTTTTT

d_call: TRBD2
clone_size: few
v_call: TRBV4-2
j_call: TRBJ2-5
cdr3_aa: CASSLTSGVGWETQYF
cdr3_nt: TGTGCCAGCAGCCTCACTAGCGGGGTGGGTTGGGAGACCCAGTACTTC

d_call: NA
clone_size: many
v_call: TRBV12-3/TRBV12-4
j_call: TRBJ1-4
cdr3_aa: CASSPDSNEKLFF
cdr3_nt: TGTGCCAGCAGCCCTGACAGTAATGAAAAACTGTTTTTT

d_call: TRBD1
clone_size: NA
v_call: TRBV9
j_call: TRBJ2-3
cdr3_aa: CASSPRQGAAGPGTDTQYF
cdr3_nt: TGTGCCAGCAGCCCCCGACAGGGGGCGGCAGGACCAGGCACAGATACGCAGTATTTT

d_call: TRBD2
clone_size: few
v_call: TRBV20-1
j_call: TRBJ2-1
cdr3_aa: CSATAGDEDNEQFF
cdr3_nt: TGCAGTGCTACAGCGGGAGATGAGGACAATGAGCAGTTCTTC

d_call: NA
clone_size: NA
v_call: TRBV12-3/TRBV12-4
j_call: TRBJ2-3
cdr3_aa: CASSFGGLFRDTQYF
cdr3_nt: TGTGCCAGCAGTTTCGGGGGGCTCTTCAGGGATACGCAGTATTTT

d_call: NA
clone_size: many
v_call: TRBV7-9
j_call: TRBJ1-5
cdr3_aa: CASSLTGVNQPQHF
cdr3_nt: TGTGCCAGCAGCTTAACCGGGGTCAATCAGCCCCAGCATTTT

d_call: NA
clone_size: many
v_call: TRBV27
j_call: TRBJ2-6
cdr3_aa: CASRGGGGWANVLTF
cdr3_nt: TGTGCCAGCAGGGGGGGTGGAGGCTGGGCCAACGTCCTGACTTTC

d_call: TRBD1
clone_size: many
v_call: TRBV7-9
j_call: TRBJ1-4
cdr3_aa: CASSRDRGDEKLFF
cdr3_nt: TGTGCCAGCAGCCGCGACAGGGGTGATGAAAAACTGTTTTTT

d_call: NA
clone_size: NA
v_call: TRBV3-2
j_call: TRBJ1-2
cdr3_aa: CASSQDLRSTHGYTF
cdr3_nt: TGTGCCAGCAGCCAAGATCTGAGGTCTACTCATGGCTACACCTTC

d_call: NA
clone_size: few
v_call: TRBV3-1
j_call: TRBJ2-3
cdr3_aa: CASSPGLGPSTDTQYF
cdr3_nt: TGTGCCAGCAGCCCTGGGCTTGGTCCTAGCACAGATACGCAGTATTTT

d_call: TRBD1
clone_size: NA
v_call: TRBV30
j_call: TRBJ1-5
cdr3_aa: CAWQGASNQPQHF
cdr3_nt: TGTGCCTGGCAGGGGGCTAGCAATCAGCCCCAGCATTTT

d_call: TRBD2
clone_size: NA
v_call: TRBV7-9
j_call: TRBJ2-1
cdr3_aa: CASSPPTSGTSYNEQFF
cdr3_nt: TGTGCCAGCAGCCCCCCGACTAGCGGGACTTCGTACAATGAGCAGTTCTTC

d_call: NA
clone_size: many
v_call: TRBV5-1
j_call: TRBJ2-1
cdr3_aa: CASSRSNEQFF
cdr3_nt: TGCGCCAGCAGTCGGTCAAATGAGCAGTTCTTC

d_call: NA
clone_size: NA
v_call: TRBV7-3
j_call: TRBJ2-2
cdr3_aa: CASSPNDFALGSGELFF
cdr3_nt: TGTGCCAGCAGCCCTAACGATTTTGCGCTAGGGTCCGGGGAGCTGTTTTTT